These T cell receptor beta chains were read from a single sample in a study of blood T cell repertoires in COVID-19. Some clones are missing from TCRdb's copy, which holds only in-frame ones; the method was immunoSEQ multiplex PCR. The sample holds some 80,000 clones, more than 85% seen once. The sequencing sample was made of peripheral blood. The receptors were gathered from a middle-aged man with COVID-19, enrolled during active disease. Both conserved end residues are part of each CDR3. A D gene is named only where the DNA matches it firmly. Rows give clone size only sometimes, using once, few, many, or a class for an expanded clone.

clone_size: .
d_call: TRBD2
v_call: TRBV6-2/TRBV6-3
j_call: TRBJ2-4
cdr3_nt: TGTGCCAGCAGTTCCGAGGGGACTAGCGGGAGAAACATTCAGTACTTC
cdr3_aa: CASSSEGTSGRNIQYF

clone_size: .
d_call: .
v_call: TRBV10-3
j_call: TRBJ1-5
cdr3_nt: TGTGCCATCAGTGATACGGGAGGGAATCAGCCCCAGCATTTT
cdr3_aa: CAISDTGGNQPQHF

clone_size: .
d_call: .
v_call: TRBV25-1
j_call: TRBJ1-2
cdr3_nt: TGTGCCAGCAGTGACCCTGCGGCGGGGGTAGAAAATGGCTACACCTTC
cdr3_aa: CASSDPAAGVENGYTF

clone_size: .
d_call: .
v_call: TRBV5-1
j_call: TRBJ2-3
cdr3_nt: TGCGCCAGCAGCTTGGGTCCCCTGGATACGCAGTATTTT
cdr3_aa: CASSLGPLDTQYF

clone_size: .
d_call: TRBD1
v_call: TRBV4-1
j_call: TRBJ2-1
cdr3_nt: TGCGCCAGCAGCCTACGACCGAGGGACAGGGGTTTCAATGAGCAGTTCTTC
cdr3_aa: CASSLRPRDRGFNEQFF

clone_size: .
d_call: TRBD2
v_call: TRBV5-6
j_call: TRBJ2-2
cdr3_nt: TGTGCCAGCAGCCGCTCTAGCGGGAGAGGGGACGGGGAGCTGTTTTTT
cdr3_aa: CASSRSSGRGDGELFF

clone_size: .
d_call: TRBD1
v_call: TRBV5-1
j_call: TRBJ2-3
cdr3_nt: TGCGCCAGCAGCTTGACCCCCTCGGGACAGGCAGATACGCAGTATTTT
cdr3_aa: CASSLTPSGQADTQYF

clone_size: .
d_call: .
v_call: TRBV7-2
j_call: TRBJ1-5
cdr3_nt: TGTGCCAGCACCCTGGCCGATCAGCCCCAGCATTTT
cdr3_aa: CASTLADQPQHF

clone_size: once
d_call: .
v_call: TRBV29-1
j_call: TRBJ2-7
cdr3_nt: TGCAGCGCAAGAGGGAGCTCCTACGAGCAGTACTTC
cdr3_aa: CSARGSSYEQYF

clone_size: .
d_call: TRBD1
v_call: TRBV18
j_call: TRBJ1-4
cdr3_nt: TGTGCCAGCTCACGGGACAGGGCTGATGAAAAACTGTTTTTT
cdr3_aa: CASSRDRADEKLFF

clone_size: .
d_call: .
v_call: TRBV7-2
j_call: TRBJ2-7
cdr3_nt: TGTGCCAGCAGCGCTAGCTCCTACGAGCAGTACTTC
cdr3_aa: CASSASSYEQYF

clone_size: .
d_call: .
v_call: TRBV6-1
j_call: TRBJ1-2
cdr3_nt: TGTGCCAGCAGTGAGGGACAAGACTATGGCTACACCTTC
cdr3_aa: CASSEGQDYGYTF

clone_size: .
d_call: .
v_call: TRBV5-6
j_call: TRBJ2-3
cdr3_nt: TGTGCCAGCAGCTTGAAATTAACCGGGGTGGCAGATACGCAGTATTTT
cdr3_aa: CASSLKLTGVADTQYF

clone_size: .
d_call: TRBD2
v_call: TRBV3-1/TRBV3-2
j_call: TRBJ2-5
cdr3_nt: TGTGCCAGCAGCCCAAAGGGACTAGGGGTAGAGACCCAGTACTTC
cdr3_aa: CASSPKGLGVETQYF

clone_size: once
d_call: TRBD2
v_call: TRBV9
j_call: TRBJ2-2
cdr3_nt: TGTGCCAGCAGCGTAGGATGGGGGGGTGCCGGGGAGCTGTTTTTT
cdr3_aa: CASSVGWGGAGELFF

clone_size: .
d_call: .
v_call: TRBV5-8
j_call: TRBJ2-1
cdr3_nt: TGTGCCAGCAGCTTGGGGCAGAACGACTACAATGAGCAGTTCTTC
cdr3_aa: CASSLGQNDYNEQFF

clone_size: .
d_call: TRBD1
v_call: TRBV5-1
j_call: TRBJ2-2
cdr3_nt: TGCGCCAGCAGCTTGGGGGACAGGGCGAACACCGGGGAGCTGTTTTTT
cdr3_aa: CASSLGDRANTGELFF

clone_size: .
d_call: TRBD1
v_call: TRBV6-5
j_call: TRBJ1-6
cdr3_nt: TGTGCCAGCAGGACAGGGAGCTCCTATAATTCACCCCTCCACTTT
cdr3_aa: CASRTGSSYNSPLHF

clone_size: .
d_call: TRBD1
v_call: TRBV24-1
j_call: TRBJ2-3
cdr3_nt: TGTGCCACCAGTGTCCCGGACAGGTTGGGTGGCGATACGCAGTATTTT
cdr3_aa: CATSVPDRLGGDTQYF

clone_size: .
d_call: TRBD1
v_call: TRBV3-1/TRBV3-2
j_call: TRBJ1-6
cdr3_nt: TGTGCCAGCAGCCAAGGAGGACAGGGGGGGAGCTCCTATAATTCACCCCTCCACTTT
cdr3_aa: CASSQGGQGGSSYNSPLHF

clone_size: few
d_call: TRBD1
v_call: TRBV19
j_call: TRBJ2-1
cdr3_nt: TGTGCCAGTAGAAACAGGGGCTCCTACAATGAGCAGTTCTTC
cdr3_aa: CASRNRGSYNEQFF

clone_size: .
d_call: .
v_call: TRBV6-5
j_call: TRBJ1-2
cdr3_nt: TGTGCCAGCAGGGACAGTTATGGCTACACCTTC
cdr3_aa: CASRDSYGYTF

clone_size: .
d_call: .
v_call: TRBV9
j_call: TRBJ2-3
cdr3_nt: TGTGCCAGCAGCGTAGCACGGAGGGTCTGCACAGATACGCAGTATTTT
cdr3_aa: CASSVARRVCTDTQYF

clone_size: .
d_call: .
v_call: TRBV10-2
j_call: TRBJ1-1
cdr3_nt: TGCGCCAGCAGTGAGTCGTTGGGCGCTGAAGCTTTCTTT
cdr3_aa: CASSESLGAEAFF

clone_size: .
d_call: TRBD1
v_call: TRBV5-6
j_call: TRBJ2-7
cdr3_nt: TGTGCCAGCAGCTCAGGGGGCTCCTACGAGCAGTACTTC
cdr3_aa: CASSSGGSYEQYF

clone_size: .
d_call: TRBD2
v_call: TRBV19
j_call: TRBJ2-3
cdr3_nt: TGTGCCAGTAGTATCGGCGGGAGGGCAGATACGCAGTATTTT
cdr3_aa: CASSIGGRADTQYF

clone_size: once
d_call: .
v_call: TRBV19
j_call: TRBJ1-4
cdr3_nt: TGTGCCAGTAGTGCCTCCGGGACAAATGAAAAACTGTTTTTT
cdr3_aa: CASSASGTNEKLFF

clone_size: .
d_call: .
v_call: TRBV19
j_call: TRBJ1-5
cdr3_nt: TGTGCCAGTAGTACCCCTCCGGGCTACTCCCTCGCGGGTCAGCCCCAGCATTTT
cdr3_aa: CASSTPPGYSLAGQPQHF

clone_size: .
d_call: TRBD2
v_call: TRBV13
j_call: TRBJ2-1
cdr3_nt: TGTGCCAGCAGCTTGGATAGCGGGAGGGCTGGCTTTGAGCAGTTCTTC
cdr3_aa: CASSLDSGRAGFEQFF

clone_size: .
d_call: TRBD2
v_call: TRBV6-4
j_call: TRBJ2-1
cdr3_nt: TGTGCCAGCAGTGAGGGTAGCGGGACTGAGCAGTTCTTC
cdr3_aa: CASSEGSGTEQFF

clone_size: .
d_call: .
v_call: TRBV2
j_call: TRBJ2-5
cdr3_nt: TGTGCCAGCAGTATATACGGGACCAAGACGGGGGCCCAGTACTTC
cdr3_aa: CASSIYGTKTGAQYF

clone_size: .
d_call: TRBD2
v_call: TRBV3-1/TRBV3-2
j_call: TRBJ2-2
cdr3_nt: TGTGCCAGCAGCCAGGCGGGAGTTGCGACCGGGGAGCTGTTTTTT
cdr3_aa: CASSQAGVATGELFF

clone_size: .
d_call: .
v_call: TRBV7-2
j_call: TRBJ2-7
cdr3_nt: TGTGCCAGCAGCCCACAGGGACGGCTAGTCCTCGACGAGCAGTACTTC
cdr3_aa: CASSPQGRLVLDEQYF

clone_size: once
d_call: TRBD1
v_call: TRBV5-6
j_call: TRBJ1-6
cdr3_nt: TGTGCCAGCAGCCGGGACAGGGAGGATTCACCCCTCCACTTT
cdr3_aa: CASSRDREDSPLHF

clone_size: .
d_call: .
v_call: TRBV12-3/TRBV12-4
j_call: TRBJ2-5
cdr3_nt: TGTGCCAGCAGTTTCCCTGGCGGGGAGACCCAGTACTTC
cdr3_aa: CASSFPGGETQYF

clone_size: .
d_call: TRBD2
v_call: TRBV9
j_call: TRBJ2-2
cdr3_nt: TGTGCCAGCAGCCCGAGCGGGAGGGCCCTTCGGGACGGGGAGCTGTTTTTT
cdr3_aa: CASSPSGRALRDGELFF

clone_size: .
d_call: TRBD2
v_call: TRBV28
j_call: TRBJ2-7
cdr3_nt: TGTGCCAGCGGCGGGGAGGGCAAATTCTGGTCCTACGAGCAGTACTTC
cdr3_aa: CASGGEGKFWSYEQYF

clone_size: .
d_call: .
v_call: TRBV5-8
j_call: TRBJ2-7
cdr3_nt: TGTGCCAGCACGGCTAGACCCTACGAGCAGTACTTC
cdr3_aa: CASTARPYEQYF

clone_size: .
d_call: .
v_call: TRBV20-1
j_call: TRBJ2-7
cdr3_nt: TGCAGTGCTAGTTTCGGTCCCTACGAGCAGTACTTC
cdr3_aa: CSASFGPYEQYF

clone_size: .
d_call: .
v_call: TRBV24-1
j_call: TRBJ2-5
cdr3_nt: TGTGCCACCAGTGATTCCCGTTTTCAGCAAGAGACCCAGTACTTC
cdr3_aa: CATSDSRFQQETQYF